Here is one TCR beta chain with its context. The antigen it recognizes is unknown. No qualities accompany the bases; no much larger clone lies one base away. The library came from multiplex PCR. The run used an Illumina HiSeq 4000. To build TCR beta libraries, CDR3 regions were amplified by Arm-PCR using iRepertoire HTBI primers. PCR products were gel purified before sequencing. The study's own analysis went as follows. Gene usage analysis of CDR3 amino acid clonotypes relied on the roughly 60 TRBV and more than twelve TRBJ segments identified across samples. COPE and FqMerger were used to merge filtered high-quality paired reads into contigs. BLAST was used to align contigs to IMGT TRBV, TRBD and TRBJ reference genes, with CDR3 defined following IMGT. Highly expanded clones were defined as clonotypes with a frequency above 0.1%. Shannon entropy served as the measure of repertoire diversity, while the Gini coefficient captured V-J evenness. A clonotype found in more than one individual was treated as public. TCRdb ran its own pipeline on the public reads, namely fastp trimming at Q25 and MiXCR clone calling, and kept in-frame beta chains. Each CDR3 protein appears once, grouped with its most common genes and DNA. TCRdb, rather than the study authors, made the V and J calls. The sample yields roughly 500,000 distinct CDR3 sequences; 20% to 25% were counted once. Of the sample, less than 9% falls within the top ten clones.

This entry is derived from a study of regulatory T cells in long-lasting Graves disease (dated by TCRdb to 2020 to 2023). Background for the entire study: To count as having persistent Graves' disease, a patient had to have received antithyroid drug treatment for over 5 years with TSH receptor autoantibodies remaining persistently positive. This study used TCR sequencing and RNA sequencing of peripheral blood to compare persistent Graves' disease patients against newly diagnosed Graves' disease patients. The study took place in China and was registered as a clinical trial. A total of some 33 samples were covered by TCR sequencing, comprising some 13 persistent and around 20 newly diagnosed Graves' disease patients. Antithyroid drugs had been taken for roughly 10 years on average by persistent Graves' disease patients in the clinical cohort. General study outcomes and caveats: The authors acknowledged the small sample size as a limitation that may reduce accuracy. A larger number of public clonotypes was shared among persistent patients (fewer than 3,000) than among newly diagnosed patients (around 890). Only peripheral blood was studied, because thyroid tissue, the primary lesion, was inaccessible. Only the TCR beta chain was sequenced and analyzed. Compared with newly diagnosed patients, persistent Graves' disease patients had lower TCR Shannon entropy and fewer highly expanded clones, which suggests clonal expansion. TRBV28, TRBJ1-2 and TRBJ2-5 were preferentially used in persistent disease, while TRBV20-1 and TRBJ2-1 were favored in newly diagnosed disease.

As encoded in the germline V gene, CDR1 is MDHEN while CDR2 is SYDVKM. From its cysteine to its phenylalanine, the CDR3 spans 19 amino acids. Solely the CDR3 DNA is kept, with 57 bases framed from the first base. At the junction V is shortened by 4 bases and J by 4 bases, with 26 bases in between. The sample's time point label, in plain terms: persistent/refractory GD, antithyroid drugs over 5 years with positive TRAb. For both TCR sequencing and RNA sequencing, RNA was extracted from PBMCs using TRIzol. Graves' disease was diagnosed according to American Thyroid Association guidelines. Patients for the study were recruited at an endocrinology department in Xi'an, China. From each patient, around 8.3 milliliters of peripheral blood was collected into an EDTA anticoagulant tube. Ficoll Paque Plus density gradient separation was used to isolate PBMCs, and no additional T cell sorting was done. An Agilent 2100 Bioanalyzer and agarose gel were used to check RNA quality, while a NanoDrop 2000 measured RNA concentration.

The material was peripheral blood mononuclear cells (PBMCs), obtained when the disease was refractory, from a patient treated with antithyroid drugs. This sequence was found in a female donor with Graves disease. The chain couples TRBV28 to TRBJ1-3; TRBD1 is possibly the D segment (5 matching bases). The CDR3 in this case is CASSSSPSRGKFSGNTIYF. The bases read TGTGCCAGCAGTTCCTCCCCCTCCCGGGGGAAGTTTTCCGGAAACACCATATATTTT.